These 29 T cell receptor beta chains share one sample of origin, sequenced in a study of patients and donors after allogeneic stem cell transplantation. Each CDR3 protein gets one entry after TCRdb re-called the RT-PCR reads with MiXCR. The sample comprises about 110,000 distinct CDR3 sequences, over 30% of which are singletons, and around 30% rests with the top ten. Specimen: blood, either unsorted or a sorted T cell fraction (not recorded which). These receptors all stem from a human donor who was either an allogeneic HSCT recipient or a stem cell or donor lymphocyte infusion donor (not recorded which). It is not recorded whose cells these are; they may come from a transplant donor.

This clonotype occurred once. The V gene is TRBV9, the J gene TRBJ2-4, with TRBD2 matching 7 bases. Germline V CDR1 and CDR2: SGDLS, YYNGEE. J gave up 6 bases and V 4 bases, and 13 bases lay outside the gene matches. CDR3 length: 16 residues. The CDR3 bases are TGTGCCAGCAGCCCACGGGGGGAAATTCTCCCAAACATTCAGTACTTC. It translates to CASSPRGEILPNIQYF.

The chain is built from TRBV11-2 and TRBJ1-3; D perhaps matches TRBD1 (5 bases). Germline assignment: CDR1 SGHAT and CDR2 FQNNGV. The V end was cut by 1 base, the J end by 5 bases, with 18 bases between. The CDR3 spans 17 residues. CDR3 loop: CASSLGQAGRGRNTIYF. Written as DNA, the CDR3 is TGTGCCAGCAGCTTAGGGCAGGCGGGGCGCGGTAGAAACACCATATATTTT.

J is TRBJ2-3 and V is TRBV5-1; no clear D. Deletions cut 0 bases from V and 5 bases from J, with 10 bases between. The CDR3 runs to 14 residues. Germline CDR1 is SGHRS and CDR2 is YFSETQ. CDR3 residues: CASSLVVVGDTQYF. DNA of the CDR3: TGCGCCAGCAGCTTGGTAGTAGTCGGAGATACGCAGTATTTT.

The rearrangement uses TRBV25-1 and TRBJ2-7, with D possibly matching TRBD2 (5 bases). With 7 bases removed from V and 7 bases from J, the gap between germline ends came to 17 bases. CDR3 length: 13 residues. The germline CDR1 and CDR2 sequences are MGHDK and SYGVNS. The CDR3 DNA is TGTGCCAGCACCTCCTCACGGGGTGGAGAGCAGTACTTC. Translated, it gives CASTSSRGGEQYF.

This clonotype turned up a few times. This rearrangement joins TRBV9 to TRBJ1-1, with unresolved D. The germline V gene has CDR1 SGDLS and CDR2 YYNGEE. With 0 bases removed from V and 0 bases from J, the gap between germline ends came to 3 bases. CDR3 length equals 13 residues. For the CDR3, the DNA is TGTGCCAGCAGCGTAGAGGTGAACACTGAAGCTTTCTTT. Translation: CASSVEVNTEAFF.

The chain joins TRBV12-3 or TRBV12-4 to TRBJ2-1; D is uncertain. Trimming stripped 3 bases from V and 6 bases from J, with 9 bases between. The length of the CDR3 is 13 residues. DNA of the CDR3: TGTGCCAGCAGTTTCGGTCACCCCAATGAGCAGTTCTTC. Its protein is CASSFGHPNEQFF.

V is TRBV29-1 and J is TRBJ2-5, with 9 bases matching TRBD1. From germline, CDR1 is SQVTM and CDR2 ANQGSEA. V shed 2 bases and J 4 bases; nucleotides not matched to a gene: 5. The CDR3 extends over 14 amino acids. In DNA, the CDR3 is TGCAGCGTTGAAAACAGGGGGCAGGGAGAGACCCAGTACTTC. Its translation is CSVENRGQGETQYF.

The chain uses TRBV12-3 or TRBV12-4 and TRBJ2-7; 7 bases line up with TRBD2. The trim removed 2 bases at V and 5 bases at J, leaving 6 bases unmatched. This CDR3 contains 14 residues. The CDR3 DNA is TGTGCCAGCAGTTTAAGCGGGACTCCCAACGAGCAGTACTTC. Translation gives CASSLSGTPNEQYF.

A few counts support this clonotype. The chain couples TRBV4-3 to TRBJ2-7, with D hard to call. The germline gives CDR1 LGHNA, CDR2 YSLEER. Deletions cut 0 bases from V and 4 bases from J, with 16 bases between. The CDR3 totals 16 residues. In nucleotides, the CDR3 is TGCGCCAGCAGCCAAGATTGGTGGCTGGTAGAGTACGAGCAGTACTTC. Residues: CASSQDWWLVEYEQYF.

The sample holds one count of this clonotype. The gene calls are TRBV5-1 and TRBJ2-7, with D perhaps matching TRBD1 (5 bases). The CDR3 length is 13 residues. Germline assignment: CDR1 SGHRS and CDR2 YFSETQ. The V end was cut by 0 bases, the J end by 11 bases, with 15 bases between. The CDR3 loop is CASSLALGHPKYF. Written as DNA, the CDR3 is TGCGCCAGCAGCTTGGCCTTAGGACATCCGAAGTACTTC.

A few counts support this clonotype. The CDR3 protein is CASRTGTQQYF. CDR3 coding DNA: TGTGCCAGCAGAACCGGGACTCAACAGTACTTC. The V call is TRBV12-3 or TRBV12-4, the J call TRBJ2-7, with TRBD2 as a possible D gene (6 bases). This CDR3 contains 11 residues. The V and J ends lost 6 bases and 10 bases respectively, with 13 bases between them.

The CDR3 region is CASSTTYEQYF. CDR3 DNA sequence: TGTGCCAGCAGCACAACCTACGAGCAGTACTTC. This sequence joins TRBV7-9 and TRBJ2-7, with no clear D. CDR1 SEHNR and CDR2 FQNEAQ come from the germline V gene (reference sequence). The CDR3 extends over 11 amino acids. Trimming pared 5 bases from V and 2 bases from J, leaving 4 bases between.

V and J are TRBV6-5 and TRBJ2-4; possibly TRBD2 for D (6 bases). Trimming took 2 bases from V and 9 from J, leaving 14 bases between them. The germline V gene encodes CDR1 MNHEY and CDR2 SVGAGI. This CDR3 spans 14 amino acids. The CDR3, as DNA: TGTGCCAGCAGTTACACCGCCGGAGGGACCATTCAGTACTTC. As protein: CASSYTAGGTIQYF.

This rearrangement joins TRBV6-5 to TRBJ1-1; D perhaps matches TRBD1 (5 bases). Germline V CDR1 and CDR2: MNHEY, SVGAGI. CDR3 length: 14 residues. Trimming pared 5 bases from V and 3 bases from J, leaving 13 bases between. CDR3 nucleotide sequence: TGTGCCAGCAGTGTTGTGGGGGAGGACACTGAAGCTTTCTTT. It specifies CASSVVGEDTEAFF.

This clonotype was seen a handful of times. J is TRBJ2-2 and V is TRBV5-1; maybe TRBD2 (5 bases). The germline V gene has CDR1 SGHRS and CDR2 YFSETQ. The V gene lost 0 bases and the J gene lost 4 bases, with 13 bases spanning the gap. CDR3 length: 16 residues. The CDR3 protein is CASSLASAGPTGELFF. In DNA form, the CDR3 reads TGCGCCAGCAGCTTGGCCTCGGCGGGCCCCACCGGGGAGCTGTTTTTT. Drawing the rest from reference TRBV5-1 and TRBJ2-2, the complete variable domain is KAGVTQTPRYLIKTRGQQVTLSCSPISGHRSVSWYQQTPGQGLQFLFEYFSETQRNKGNFPGRFSGRQFSNSRSEMNVSTLELGDSALYLCASSLASAGPTGELFFGEGSRLTVL.

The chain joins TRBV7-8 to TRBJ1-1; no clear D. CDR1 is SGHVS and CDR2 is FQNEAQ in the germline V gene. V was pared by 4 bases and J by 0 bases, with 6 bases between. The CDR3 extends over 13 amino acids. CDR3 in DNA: TGTGCCAGCAGCTACAAGATGAACACTGAAGCTTTCTTT. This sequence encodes CASSYKMNTEAFF.

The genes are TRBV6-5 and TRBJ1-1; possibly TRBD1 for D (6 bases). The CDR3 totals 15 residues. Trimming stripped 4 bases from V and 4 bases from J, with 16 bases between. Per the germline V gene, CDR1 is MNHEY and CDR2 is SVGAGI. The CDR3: CASSSRRGEVTEAFF. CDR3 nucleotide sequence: TGTGCCAGCAGTTCGAGAAGGGGGGAGGTCACTGAAGCTTTCTTT.

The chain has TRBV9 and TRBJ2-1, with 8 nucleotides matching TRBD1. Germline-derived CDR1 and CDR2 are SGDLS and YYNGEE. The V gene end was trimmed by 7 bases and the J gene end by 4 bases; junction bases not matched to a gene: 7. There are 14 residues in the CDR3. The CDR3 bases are TGTGCCAGCGACCCAGGGGGCAAGTACAATGAGCAGTTCTTC. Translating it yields CASDPGGKYNEQFF.

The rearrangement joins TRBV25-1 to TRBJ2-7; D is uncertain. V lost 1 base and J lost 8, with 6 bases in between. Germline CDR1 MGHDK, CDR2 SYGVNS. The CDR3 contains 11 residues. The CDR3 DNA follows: TGTGCCAGCAGTGAATCCTCCAAGCAGTACTTC. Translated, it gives CASSESSKQYF.

CDR3 coding DNA: TGTGCCAGCAGCTTGTACCCCCCAGGGGCTCAGCCCCAGCATTTT. This codes for CASSLYPPGAQPQHF. J is TRBJ1-5 and V is TRBV7-2; D possibly corresponds to TRBD1 (6 bases). The CDR3 runs to 15 residues. V was pared by 3 bases and J by 6 bases, with 15 bases between. Germline V gene sequence: CDR1 SGHTA, CDR2 FQGNSA. Full variable domain (missing parts from reference TRBV7-2 and TRBJ1-5): GAGVSQSPSNKVTEKGKDVELRCDPISGHTALYWYRQSLGQGLEFLIYFQGNSAPDKSGLPSDRFSAERTGGSVSTLTIQRTQQEDSAVYLCASSLYPPGAQPQHFGDGTRLSIL.

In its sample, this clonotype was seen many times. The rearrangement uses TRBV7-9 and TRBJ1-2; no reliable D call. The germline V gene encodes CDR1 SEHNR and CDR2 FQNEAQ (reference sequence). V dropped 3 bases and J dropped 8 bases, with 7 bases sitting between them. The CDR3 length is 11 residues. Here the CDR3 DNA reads TGTGCCAGCAGCTTCGACTGGGGCTACACCTTC. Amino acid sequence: CASSFDWGYTF.

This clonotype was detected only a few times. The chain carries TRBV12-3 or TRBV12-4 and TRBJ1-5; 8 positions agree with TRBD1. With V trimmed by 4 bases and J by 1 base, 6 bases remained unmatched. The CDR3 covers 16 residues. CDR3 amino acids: CASSSHGQGSNQPQHF. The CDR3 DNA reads TGTGCCAGCAGTTCCCACGGACAGGGCAGCAATCAGCCCCAGCATTTT.

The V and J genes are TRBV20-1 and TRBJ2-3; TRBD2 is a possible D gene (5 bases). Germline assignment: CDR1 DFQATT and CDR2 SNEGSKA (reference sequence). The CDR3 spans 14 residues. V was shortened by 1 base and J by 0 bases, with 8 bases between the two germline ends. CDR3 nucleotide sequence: TGCAGTGCTAGAGTGCGGACTAGCACAGATACGCAGTATTTT. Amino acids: CSARVRTSTDTQYF.

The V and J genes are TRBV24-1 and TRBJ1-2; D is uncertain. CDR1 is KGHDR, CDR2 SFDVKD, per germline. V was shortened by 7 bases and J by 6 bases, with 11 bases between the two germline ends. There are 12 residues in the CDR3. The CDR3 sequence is CATRDPLNGYTF. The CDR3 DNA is TGTGCCACCAGGGACCCGCTGAATGGCTACACCTTC.

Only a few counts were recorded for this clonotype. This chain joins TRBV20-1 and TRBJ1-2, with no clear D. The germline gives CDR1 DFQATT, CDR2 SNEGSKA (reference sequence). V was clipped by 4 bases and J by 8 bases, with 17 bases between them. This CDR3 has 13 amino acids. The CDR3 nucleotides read TGCAGTGCTAAAGAACGACCCCTCGACGGCTACACCTTC. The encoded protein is CSAKERPLDGYTF.

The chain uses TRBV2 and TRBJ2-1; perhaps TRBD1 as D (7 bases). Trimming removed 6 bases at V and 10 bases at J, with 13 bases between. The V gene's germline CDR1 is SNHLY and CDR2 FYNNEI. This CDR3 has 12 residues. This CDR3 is CASRPQGGEQFF. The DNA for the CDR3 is TGTGCCAGCAGACCTCAGGGGGGCGAGCAGTTCTTC. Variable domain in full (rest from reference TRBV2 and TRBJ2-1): EPEVTQTPSHQVTQMGQEVILRCVPISNHLYFYWYRQILGQKVEFLVSFYNNEISEKSEIFDDQFSVERPDGSNFTLKIRSTKLEDSAMYFCASRPQGGEQFFGPGTRLTVL.

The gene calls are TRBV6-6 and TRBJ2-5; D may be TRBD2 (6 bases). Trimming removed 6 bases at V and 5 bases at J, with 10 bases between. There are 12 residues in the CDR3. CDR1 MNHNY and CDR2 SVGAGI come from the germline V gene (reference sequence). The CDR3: CASSRESETQYF. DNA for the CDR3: TGTGCCAGCAGCCGGGAGTCGGAGACCCAGTACTTC.

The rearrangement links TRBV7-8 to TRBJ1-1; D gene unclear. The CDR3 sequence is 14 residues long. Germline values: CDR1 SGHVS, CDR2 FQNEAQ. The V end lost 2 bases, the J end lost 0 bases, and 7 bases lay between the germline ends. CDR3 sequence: CASSLYPMNTEAFF. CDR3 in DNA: TGTGCCAGCAGCTTATACCCTATGAACACTGAAGCTTTCTTT.

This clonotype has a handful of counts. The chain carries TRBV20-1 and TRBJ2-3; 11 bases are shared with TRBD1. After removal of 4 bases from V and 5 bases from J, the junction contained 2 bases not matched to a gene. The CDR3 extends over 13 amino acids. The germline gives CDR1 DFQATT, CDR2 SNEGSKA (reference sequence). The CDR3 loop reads CSATGTGGDTQYF. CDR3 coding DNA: TGCAGTGCTACCGGGACAGGGGGAGATACGCAGTATTTT.